This TCR beta chain was observed in a study of early T cells in non-severe SARS-CoV-2 infection. Study at large: Unpaired chains resulted from sequencing bulk RNA of unsorted whole blood.

CDR3 length equals 14 residues. Between the trimmed V and J ends, which lost 1 base and 2 bases, there was a span of 8 bases. In this sample, this clonotype turned up a few times. Researchers attached unique molecular identifiers to individual cDNA molecules. TCRdb independently ran MiXCR on the 5' RACE reads; one entry per CDR3 protein. The repertoire holds 87,000 or so distinct CDR3 sequences, around 15% seen once, with about 6.1% in the top ten. V and J are TRBV12-3 or TRBV12-4 and TRBJ1-1; D unclear. The TCR originated in an adult who was a healthcare worker with PCR-confirmed SARS-CoV-2 infection or an uninfected control (not recorded which). The specimen was whole blood. CDR3: CASSLDRDNTEAFF. CDR3 sequence (DNA): TGTGCCAGCAGTTTAGACAGAGATAACACTGAAGCTTTCTTT.